This T cell receptor beta chain stems from a study of radiotherapy plus CTLA-4 blockade in lung cancer. Study-level information: Disease control was achieved by about 29% of patients, and objective responses by 18%.

This table comes from immunoSEQ multiplex PCR, and its TCRdb copy is limited to in-frame clones, with some not included. The sample holds 30,000 or so clones, roughly 71% seen once. In its sample, this clone was seen once. Its antigen remains unknown. Findings of the study overall: Increased serum interferon-beta after radiation also reportedly predicted response strongly.

Sequenced here: peripheral blood, sampled from a patient treated with radiotherapy plus ipilimumab. The origin of this receptor is a human donor with non-small cell lung cancer who had stable disease on radiotherapy plus ipilimumab.

The CDR3 region is CASSPSDNYGYTF. The CDR3 region has the DNA TGTGCCAGCTCACCTTCGGATAACTATGGCTACACCTTC. V and J are TRBV18 and TRBJ1-2; D gene ambiguous. The germline CDR1 and CDR2 sequences are KGHSH and LQKENI. Trimming removed 3 bases at V and 1 base at J, with 6 bases between. The CDR3 has 13 amino acids.